These 18 T cell receptor beta chains were sequenced from one sample in a study of cytomegalovirus exposure and HLA in healthy donors. Primers for the PCR totalled 60 Vbeta and 13 Jbeta. Profiled with immunoSEQ multiplex PCR; TCRdb holds only in-frame clones, not every one. The sample lists 200,000 or so clones, 70% to 90% occurring once. The specimen sequenced was PBMCs. Receptors were obtained from a woman in her late teens or twenties in good health and CMV-seropositive.

Here the CDR3 reads CASSLDRPYGYTF. CDR3 bases: TGTGCCAGCAGCCTTGACAGGCCCTATGGCTACACCTTC. V gene TRBV7-9 combines with J gene TRBJ1-2; TRBD1 might be the D (6 bases). The CDR3 has 13 amino acids. Germline V CDR1 and CDR2: SEHNR, FQNEAQ (reference sequence). V was trimmed by 5 bases and J by 4 bases, leaving 11 bases between them.

A word on this clone: Germline and junction disagree at one end, which may indicate a read error. The gene calls are TRBV7-9 and TRBJ1-5, with unresolved D. The CDR3 totals 13 residues. The germline V gene has CDR1 SEHNR and CDR2 FQNEAQ (reference sequence). The CDR3 region is CSSSFTGNQPQHF. The CDR3 DNA is TGTTCCAGCAGTTTCACGGGCAATCAGCCCCAGCATTTT.

V usage is TRBV5-1 and J usage is TRBJ2-1, with TRBD1 matching over 10 bases. CDR3 length equals 12 residues. Germline values: CDR1 SGHRS, CDR2 YFSETQ. The junction had 1 base not matched to a gene; V was cut back by 3 bases and J by 10 bases. The DNA for the CDR3 is TGCGCCAGCAGCTCGGGACAGGGGGAGCAGTTCTTC. It translates to CASSSGQGEQFF.

V usage is TRBV9 and J usage is TRBJ2-1; TRBD1 matches 9 bases. The V gene end was trimmed by 4 bases and the J gene end by 7 bases; junction bases not matched to a gene: 15. The CDR3 contains 17 residues. The V gene's germline CDR1 is SGDLS and CDR2 YYNGEE. The CDR3 sequence is CASSPHSRGTGTNEQFF. The CDR3 DNA follows: TGTGCCAGCAGCCCCCACTCACGCGGGACAGGGACGAATGAGCAGTTCTTC.

This chain uses TRBV15 with TRBJ1-1, with D possibly being TRBD1 (5 bases). CDR1 is LNHNV, CDR2 YYDKDF, per germline (reference sequence). The V and J ends lost 2 bases and 0 bases respectively, with 16 bases between them. This CDR3 has 17 residues. As DNA, the CDR3 is TGTGCCACCAGCAGAACGGACATATACCTTGTGAACACTGAAGCTTTCTTT. Protein sequence: CATSRTDIYLVNTEAFF.

The chain uses TRBV5-1 and TRBJ2-1; 7 nucleotides match TRBD2. The germline gives CDR1 SGHRS, CDR2 YFSETQ. Trimming removed 0 bases from V and 2 bases from J; junction bases left unmatched: 5. The CDR3 is made up of 16 amino acids. CDR3 sequence (DNA): TGCGCCAGCAGCTTGGCCGCGGCGGGGGCCTACAATGAGCAGTTCTTC. It codes for CASSLAAAGAYNEQFF.

The chain employs TRBV7-9 and TRBJ2-2; 7 nucleotides align to TRBD2. Germline lookup yields CDR1 SEHNR and CDR2 FQNEAQ (reference sequence). The CDR3 contains 15 residues. J gave up 0 bases and V 8 bases, and 6 bases lay outside the gene matches. The chain's CDR3 is CASGGGNTNTGELFF. The DNA of the CDR3 is TGTGCCAGCGGGGGGGGAAATACGAACACCGGGGAGCTGTTTTTT.

This chain's CDR3 is CASRTRMTDNQPQHF. CDR3 coding DNA: TGTGCCAGTAGAACCAGGATGACGGATAATCAGCCCCAGCATTTT. The chain links TRBV19 to TRBJ1-5; D unclear. This CDR3 has 15 amino acids. The germline V and J ends were trimmed by 6 bases and 4 bases, with 16 bases remaining between them. CDR1 and CDR2 (germline): LNHDA, SQIVND (reference sequence).

This chain joins TRBV19 and TRBJ1-1; D remains unclear. V dropped 3 bases and J dropped 1 base, with 9 bases sitting between them. CDR1 and CDR2 from the germline V gene are LNHDA and SQIVND (reference sequence). This CDR3 has 14 amino acids. CDR3 DNA: TGTGCCAGTAGTATCGGTGCACCGAACACTGAAGCTTTCTTT. This gives the protein CASSIGAPNTEAFF.

The V call is TRBV7-9, the J call TRBJ2-7; 10 bases are shared with TRBD1. The CDR3 sequence is 15 residues long. The germline gives CDR1 SEHNR, CDR2 FQNEAQ (reference sequence). This chain's CDR3 is CASSSRDRGPYGQYV. CDR3 nucleotide sequence: TGTGCCAGCAGTTCAAGGGACAGGGGACCCTACGGGCAGTACGTC.

The chain uses TRBV29-1 and TRBJ1-2, with 9 bases that match TRBD1. Unmatched junction bases numbered 7, after V lost 5 bases and J lost 6 bases. Germline V CDR1 and CDR2: SQVTM, ANQGSEA. The CDR3 is 13 amino acids. The CDR3 protein is CSVITGGDHGYTF. In DNA, the CDR3 is TGCAGCGTTATCACAGGGGGCGATCATGGCTACACCTTC.

The rearrangement uses TRBV7-9 and TRBJ2-2; a weak D match, TRBD1 (6 bases). The V gene's germline CDR1 is SEHNR and CDR2 FQNEAQ (reference sequence). There are 15 residues in the CDR3. V lost 3 bases and J lost 1, with 9 bases in between. CDR3: CASSFTGQNTGELFF. The CDR3 DNA is TGTGCCAGCAGCTTCACGGGACAGAACACCGGGGAGCTGTTTTTT.

This clone was picked up one time. CDR3 DNA: TGTGCCAGCAGCTTTGGAGGTTTGGGCAACTACGAGCAGTACTTC. Amino acid sequence: CASSFGGLGNYEQYF. This sequence joins TRBV7-9 and TRBJ2-7; possible D gene TRBD2, 5 bases. The germline V gene encodes CDR1 SEHNR and CDR2 FQNEAQ (reference sequence). Trimming cost V 3 bases and J 3 bases, with 15 bases left between them. The CDR3 is 15 amino acids.

The CDR3 bases are TGTGCCAGTAGTTCGCCGGGACAGGAAGACTATGGCTACACCTTC. As protein: CASSSPGQEDYGYTF. The chain carries TRBV19 and TRBJ1-2; the match to TRBD1 covers 8 bases. Trimming took 5 bases from V and 3 from J; bases not matched to a gene: 8. The CDR3 is 15 amino acids. The germline V gene encodes CDR1 LNHDA and CDR2 SQIVND (reference sequence).

The V gene is TRBV28, the J gene TRBJ2-6; TRBD1 aligns across 12 bases. The CDR3 totals 18 residues. The germline V gene has CDR1 MDHEN and CDR2 SYDVKM. V dropped 5 bases and J dropped 2; count of bases not matched to a gene: 7. The CDR3 sequence is CASSPLGQGAPGANVLTF. CDR3 DNA: TGTGCCAGCAGTCCCCTGGGACAGGGGGCGCCTGGGGCCAACGTCCTGACTTTC.

The chain recombines TRBV28 with TRBJ1-2, with 7 bases fitting TRBD1. Germline CDR1 is MDHEN and CDR2 is SYDVKM. CDR3 length: 15 residues. The V and J ends lost 6 bases and 4 bases, in that order; junction bases with no gene match: 11. Here the CDR3 DNA reads TGTGCCAGCAGGGATCTAGGACAGGACCCCTATGGCTACACCTTC. This sequence encodes CASRDLGQDPYGYTF.

The rearrangement uses TRBV7-2 and TRBJ1-4; D possibly corresponds to TRBD1 (6 bases). The CDR3 loop spans 15 amino acids. V was cut by 5 bases and J by 7 bases, with 17 bases left in between. The germline gives CDR1 SGHTA, CDR2 FQGNSA. CDR3 region: CASSAYGTRGEKLFF. CDR3 DNA: TGTGCCAGCAGCGCTTATGGGACCAGGGGTGAAAAACTGTTTTTT.

V usage is TRBV5-6 and J usage is TRBJ1-6, with D uncertain. Germline V lookup: CDR1 SGHDT, CDR2 YYEEEE. The CDR3 totals 16 residues. Trimming took off 0 bases at V and 1 base at J, with 8 bases between the two ends. CDR3 in DNA: TGTGCCAGCAGCTTGGTCGGGTTGTCCTATAATTCACCCCTCCACTTT. Translated: CASSLVGLSYNSPLHF.